This entry lists 15 T cell receptor beta chains sequenced from one sample in a study of T-cell reconstitution after alpha-beta-depleted transplantation in children. Construction of the TCRbeta library involved unique molecular identifiers. Each CDR3 protein is one row after TCRdb ran MiXCR on the PCR reads. The sample carries almost 250,000 distinct CDR3 sequences, under 30% recorded once. The material was PBMCs, obtained before TCRalphabeta/CD19-depleted stem cell transplant. The receptors shown here come from a girl aged 2-9 years with Fanconi anemia, due to receive a stem cell transplant.

There are a few counts of this clonotype. This sequence joins TRBV18 and TRBJ1-1; D gene unclear. The V gene lost 2 bases and the J gene lost 1 base, with 8 bases spanning the gap. The CDR3 loop spans 14 amino acids. Looked up from germline, CDR1 is KGHSH and CDR2 is LQKENI. For the CDR3, the DNA is TGTGCCAGCTCACCATCGAGTAGGAACACTGAAGCTTTCTTT. This encodes CASSPSSRNTEAFF.

This chain connects TRBV4-2 to TRBJ2-5, with a possible D match to TRBD1 (5 bases). The germline CDR1 and CDR2 sequences are LGHNA and YNFKEQ. The CDR3 extends over 13 amino acids. The V end was cut by 5 bases, the J end by 4 bases, with 11 bases between. The chain's CDR3 is CASSDQGVETQYF. CDR3 DNA sequence: TGTGCCAGCAGCGATCAAGGGGTAGAGACCCAGTACTTC.

The chain combines TRBV3-1 with TRBJ2-7; D not certain. Germline V gene data show CDR1 as LGHDT and CDR2 as YNNKEL (reference sequence). The CDR3 sequence is 14 residues long. Trimming removed 1 base at V and 2 bases at J, with 9 bases between. The CDR3 spells CASSQAVGTYEQYF. In DNA form, the CDR3 reads TGTGCCAGCAGCCAAGCGGTGGGTACCTACGAGCAGTACTTC.

The chain recombines TRBV27 with TRBJ2-1; D unresolved. Germline loops: CDR1 MNHEY, CDR2 SMNVEV (reference sequence). Between the trimmed V and J ends, which lost 5 bases and 0 bases, there was a span of 14 bases. The CDR3 contains 16 residues. The CDR3 sequence: CASSEFDSYSYNEQFF. The CDR3 nucleotides read TGTGCCAGCAGTGAATTCGACTCCTACTCCTACAATGAGCAGTTCTTC.

This clonotype was picked up many times. CDR3 residues: CSVGAGDFDEQFF. As DNA, the CDR3 is TGCAGCGTTGGTGCGGGAGATTTCGATGAGCAGTTCTTC. This chain connects TRBV29-1 to TRBJ2-1; TRBD2 agrees at 7 bases. There are 13 residues in the CDR3. Germline V gives CDR1 SQVTM, CDR2 ANQGSEA. The V gene end was trimmed by 4 bases and the J gene end by 8 bases; junction bases not matched to a gene: 8.

This clonotype was seen a handful of times. This sequence joins TRBV10-1 and TRBJ2-7; no clear D. Germline CDR1 is WNHNN and CDR2 is SYGVQD (reference sequence). The CDR3 covers 11 residues. Trimming took 10 bases from V and 3 from J, leaving 10 bases between them. CDR3 in amino acids: CATQGVYEQYF. The DNA of the CDR3 is TGCGCCACTCAAGGCGTCTACGAGCAGTACTTC.

There are a few counts of this clonotype. The gene calls are TRBV5-1 and TRBJ2-7, with 8 positions matching TRBD1. The J segment lost 3 bases and the V segment lost 0 bases, leaving 5 bases of the junction unmatched. Germline values: CDR1 SGHRS, CDR2 YFSETQ. This CDR3 region has 15 residues. The CDR3 is CASSLGTGRVYEQYF. The CDR3 DNA follows: TGCGCCAGCAGCTTGGGGACAGGGCGCGTCTACGAGCAGTACTTC.

V usage is TRBV28 and J usage is TRBJ2-5; 7 positions agree with TRBD2. V shed 5 bases, J shed 4 bases, and the junction held 4 bases outside the gene matches. The CDR3 consists of 13 residues. The germline gives CDR1 MDHEN, CDR2 SYDVKM. For the CDR3, the DNA is TGTGCCAGCAGTAAGGGAGGGCGAGAGACCCAGTACTTC. Translated, it gives CASSKGGRETQYF.

This clonotype was counted only a few times. J is TRBJ1-1 and V is TRBV15; 9 bases are a match to TRBD1. The CDR3 is made up of 17 amino acids. Germline CDR1 and CDR2: LNHNV and YYDKDF (reference sequence). With V trimmed by 5 bases and J by 5 bases, 15 bases remained unmatched. DNA for the CDR3: TGTGCCACCAGCGGGCAGGGACAGGGTTCTTTGATTACTGAAGCTTTCTTT. As protein: CATSGQGQGSLITEAFF.

J is TRBJ2-7 and V is TRBV9, with TRBD2 matching over 14 bases. CDR3 size: 18 residues. Germline CDR1 is SGDLS and CDR2 is YYNGEE. The V and J ends lost 4 bases and 1 base, in that order; junction bases with no gene match: 10. This CDR3 reads CASSPGTSGGLTSYEQYF. In DNA, the CDR3 is TGTGCCAGCAGCCCAGGGACTAGCGGGGGCTTAACTTCCTACGAGCAGTACTTC. Based on the CDR3 plus reference TRBV9 and TRBJ2-7, the full variable domain is DSGVTQTPKHLITATGQRVTLRCSPRSGDLSVYWYQQSLDQGLQFLIQYYNGEERAKGNILERFSAQQFPDLHSELNLSSLELGDSALYFCASSPGTSGGLTSYEQYFGPGTRLTVT.

This clonotype has at least ten counts. The rearrangement uses TRBV7-2 and TRBJ2-1; weak D call: TRBD2 (6 bases). V lost 5 bases and J 10 bases, leaving 12 bases between the germline ends. CDR3 size: 12 residues. The germline V gene encodes CDR1 SGHTA and CDR2 FQGNSA. CDR3 coding DNA: TGTGCCAGCAGCCCCGGGACTGGGGAGCAGTTCTTC. It is translated as CASSPGTGEQFF.

This clonotype was detected ten times or more. The chain carries TRBV20-1 and TRBJ2-1; the match to TRBD2 covers 11 bases. The CDR3 consists of 15 residues. CDR1 is DFQATT and CDR2 is SNEGSKA in the germline V gene (reference sequence). The V gene end was trimmed by 3 bases and the J gene end by 0 bases; junction bases not matched to a gene: 1. The CDR3 DNA follows: TGCAGTGCTAGGGGACTAGCGGTCTCCTACAATGAGCAGTTCTTC. It specifies CSARGLAVSYNEQFF.

This clonotype has at least ten counts. The CDR3 DNA is TGTGCCAGCAGCAAGTCACAGGGTCTGACCCAGTACTTC. Translating it yields CASSKSQGLTQYF. The rearrangement links TRBV21-1 to TRBJ2-5; the D segment call TRBD1 is taken from the table without a DNA check. TRBV21-1 is a pseudogene locus. CDR3 length equals 13 residues.

V is TRBV7-2 and J is TRBJ2-2; D tentatively fits TRBD1 or TRBD2 (5 bases each). CDR3 length equals 15 residues. The germline V gene has CDR1 SGHTA and CDR2 FQGNSA. V was trimmed by 1 base and J by 4 bases, leaving 10 bases between them. The CDR3 bases are TGTGCCAGCAGCTTAGGCAGGGCGGGCACCGGGGAGCTGTTTTTT. It specifies CASSLGRAGTGELFF. The entire variable domain, with the rest obtained from reference TRBV7-2 and TRBJ2-2, is as follows: GAGVSQSPSNKVTEKGKDVELRCDPISGHTALYWYRQSLGQGLEFLIYFQGNSAPDKSGLPSDRFSAERTGGSVSTLTIQRTQQEDSAVYLCASSLGRAGTGELFFGEGSRLTVL.

This clonotype was counted only a few times. This chain uses TRBV13 with TRBJ2-4, with D possibly matching TRBD1 (6 bases). Deletions cut 0 bases from V and 11 bases from J, with 14 bases between. CDR3 length: 14 amino acids. From germline, CDR1 is PRHDT and CDR2 FYEKMQ (reference sequence). DNA of the CDR3: TGTGCCAGCAGCTTAGGCCTTAGACAGGACCTTCAGTACTTC. Translated: CASSLGLRQDLQYF. The whole variable domain, remainder taken from reference TRBV13 and TRBJ2-4, is AAGVIQSPRHLIKEKRETATLKCYPIPRHDTVYWYQQGPGQDPQFLISFYEKMQSDKGSIPDRFSAQQFSDYHSELNMSSLELGDSALYFCASSLGLRQDLQYFGAGTRLSVL.